The 6 T cell receptor beta chains reported below all come from one sample, sequenced in a study of shared clonotypes between healthy human individuals. Here immunoSEQ multiplex PCR was the method, and the copy in TCRdb shows in-frame clones only, minus some. The data show some 500,000 clones, around 80% seen once. The sample taken for sequencing was PBMCs. These receptors all stem from a woman in her thirties or forties in good health. Some clones in this sample may be carry-over from other donors' samples.

The sample holds a few counts of this clone. The rearrangement links TRBV9 to TRBJ1-1, with a possible D match to TRBD1 (5 bases). V lost 0 bases and J 7 bases, leaving 10 bases between the germline ends. CDR1 is SGDLS and CDR2 is YYNGEE in the germline V gene. The CDR3 is 13 amino acids. CDR3 DNA sequence: TGTGCCAGCAGCGTAGTTTGGCAGGGTGAAGCTTTCTTT. Its translation is CASSVVWQGEAFF.

The rearrangement joins TRBV4-1 to TRBJ2-1; 7 bases are a match to TRBD2. V was pared by 3 bases and J by 7 bases, with 9 bases of the junction left unmatched. Germline V gene sequence: CDR1 MGHRA, CDR2 YSYEKL. The CDR3 spans 15 residues. As DNA, the CDR3 is TGCGCCAGCAGCCATGTAGGCGGGAGTATTAATGAGCAGTTCTTC. Encoded protein: CASSHVGGSINEQFF.

The V call is TRBV10-3, the J call TRBJ1-5; 9 nucleotides line up with TRBD1. The CDR3 spans 16 residues. The germline V gene has CDR1 ENHRY and CDR2 SYGVKD. The junction had 3 bases not matched to a gene; V was cut back by 0 bases and J by 3 bases. The CDR3 protein is CAISESRDRDNQPQHF. In nucleotides, the CDR3 is TGTGCCATCAGTGAGTCGAGGGACAGGGACAATCAGCCCCAGCATTTT.

In its sample, this clone was seen once. This chain joins TRBV30 and TRBJ1-4, with a possible D match to TRBD1 (6 bases). In germline, CDR1 is GTSNPN, CDR2 SVGIG (reference sequence). The germline V and J ends were trimmed by 4 bases and 4 bases, with 13 bases remaining between them. The length of the CDR3 is 14 residues. This CDR3 is CAWTPDRYNEKLFF. The CDR3 DNA reads TGTGCCTGGACCCCCGACAGGTATAATGAAAAACTGTTTTTT.

The rearrangement links TRBV29-1 to TRBJ2-5; D might be TRBD1 or TRBD2, each matching 5 bases. The V gene lost 3 bases and the J gene lost 4 bases, with 12 bases spanning the gap. The CDR3 consists of 13 residues. CDR1 SQVTM and CDR2 ANQGSEA come from the germline V gene. The CDR3 coding sequence is TGCAGCGTTGACGACCGAGGGGCAGAGACCCAGTACTTC. Translated, it gives CSVDDRGAETQYF.

The J gene is TRBJ2-2, the V gene TRBV18; 11 bases are shared with TRBD2. The CDR3 has 16 residues. V lost 3 bases and J lost 6; bases outside the gene matches: 6. Per the germline V gene, CDR1 is KGHSH and CDR2 is LQKENI. The CDR3 DNA reads as TGTGCCAGCTCACCCAGACTAGCGGGACCGGCCGGGGAGCTGTTTTTT. Amino acid sequence: CASSPRLAGPAGELFF. Drawing the rest from reference TRBV18 and TRBJ2-2, the complete variable domain is NAGVMQNPRHLVRRRGQEARLRCSPMKGHSHVYWYRQLPEEGLKFMVYLQKENIIDESGMPKERFSAEFPKEGPSILRIQQVVRGDSAAYFCASSPRLAGPAGELFFGEGSRLTVL.